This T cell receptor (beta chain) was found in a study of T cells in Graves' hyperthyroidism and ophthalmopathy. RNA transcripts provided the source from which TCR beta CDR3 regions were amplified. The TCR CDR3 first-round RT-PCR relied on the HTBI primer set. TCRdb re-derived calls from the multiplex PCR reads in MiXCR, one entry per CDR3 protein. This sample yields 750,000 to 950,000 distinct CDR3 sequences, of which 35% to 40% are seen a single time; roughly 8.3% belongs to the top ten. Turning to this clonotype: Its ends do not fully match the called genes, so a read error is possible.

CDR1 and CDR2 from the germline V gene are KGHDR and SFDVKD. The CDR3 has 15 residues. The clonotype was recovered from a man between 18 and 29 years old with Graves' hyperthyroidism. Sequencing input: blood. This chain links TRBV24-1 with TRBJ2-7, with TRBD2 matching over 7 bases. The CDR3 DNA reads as TGTGCCAGCAGTGTCCCGAAGGGACTACCCTACGAGCAGTACTTC. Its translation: CASSVPKGLPYEQYF.